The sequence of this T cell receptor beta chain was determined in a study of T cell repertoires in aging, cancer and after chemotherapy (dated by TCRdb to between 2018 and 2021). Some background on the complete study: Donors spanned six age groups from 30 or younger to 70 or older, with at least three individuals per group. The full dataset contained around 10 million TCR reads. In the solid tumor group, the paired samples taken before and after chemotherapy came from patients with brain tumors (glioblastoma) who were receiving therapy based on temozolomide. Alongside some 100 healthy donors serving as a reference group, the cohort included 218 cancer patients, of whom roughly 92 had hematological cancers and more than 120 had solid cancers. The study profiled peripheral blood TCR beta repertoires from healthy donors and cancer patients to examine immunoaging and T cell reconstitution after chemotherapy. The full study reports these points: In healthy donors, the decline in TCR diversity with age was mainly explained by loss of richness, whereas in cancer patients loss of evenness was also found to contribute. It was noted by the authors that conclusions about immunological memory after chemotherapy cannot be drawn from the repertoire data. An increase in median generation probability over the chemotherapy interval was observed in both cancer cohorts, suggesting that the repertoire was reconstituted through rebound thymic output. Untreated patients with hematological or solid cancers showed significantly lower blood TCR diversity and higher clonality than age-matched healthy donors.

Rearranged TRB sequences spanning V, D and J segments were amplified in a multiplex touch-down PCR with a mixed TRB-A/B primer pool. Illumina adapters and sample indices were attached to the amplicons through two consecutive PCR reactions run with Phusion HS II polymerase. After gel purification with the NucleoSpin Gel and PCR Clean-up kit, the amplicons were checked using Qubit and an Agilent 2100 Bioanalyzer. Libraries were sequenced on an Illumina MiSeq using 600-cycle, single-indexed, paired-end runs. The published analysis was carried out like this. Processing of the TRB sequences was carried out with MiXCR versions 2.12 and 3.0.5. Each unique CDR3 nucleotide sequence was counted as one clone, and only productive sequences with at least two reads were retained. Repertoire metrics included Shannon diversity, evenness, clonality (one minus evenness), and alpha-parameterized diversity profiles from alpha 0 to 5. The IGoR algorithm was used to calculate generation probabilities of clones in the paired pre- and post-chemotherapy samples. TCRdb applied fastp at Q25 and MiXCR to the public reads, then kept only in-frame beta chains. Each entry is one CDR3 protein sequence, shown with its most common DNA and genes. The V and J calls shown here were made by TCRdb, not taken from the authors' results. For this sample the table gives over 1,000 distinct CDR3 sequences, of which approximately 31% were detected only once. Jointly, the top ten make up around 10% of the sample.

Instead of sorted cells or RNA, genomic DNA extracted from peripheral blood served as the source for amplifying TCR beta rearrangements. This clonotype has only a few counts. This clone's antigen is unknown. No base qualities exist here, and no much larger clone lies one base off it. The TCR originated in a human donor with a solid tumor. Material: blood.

In nucleotides, the sequence is TGCGCCAGCAGCTTTCCCCGGGAGCTAGCGGGGGGGCCCGCCACAGATACGCAGTATTTT. This encodes CASSFPRELAGGPATDTQYF. Recombination connected TRBV5-1 to TRBJ2-3; 12 bases in the middle match TRBD2. From the cysteine up to the phenylalanine, the CDR3 has a length of 20 residues. Only the CDR3 region is kept as DNA, spanning 60 bases read in frame from base 1. V trim: 2 bases; J trim: 2 bases; unmatched bases: 15. The germline V gene yields SGHRS for CDR1 and YFSETQ for CDR2.